One and the same sample provided the 3 T cell receptor beta chains below, sequenced in a study of graft-versus-host responses after intestinal transplantation. TCRdb's table, derived via immunoSEQ multiplex PCR, lists solely in-frame clones and lacks some. The sample shows some 39,000 clones, 90% to 95% of them seen only once. These TCRs' antigens remain unknown. The sample in question was unstimulated CD8+ T cells sorted from spleen or lymph node cells, obtained before transplant. Receptors were obtained from a human donor who was the organ donor for an intestinal transplant.

The J gene is TRBJ1-1, the V gene TRBV4-1, with 7 bases matching TRBD1. The CDR3 is made up of 17 amino acids. Germline V lookup: CDR1 MGHRA, CDR2 YSYEKL. Trimming took 5 bases from V and 0 from J; bases not matched to a gene: 12. The CDR3 DNA follows: TGCGCCAGCAGCACTCGGGTAAGGGGGCCGCTGAACACTGAAGCTTTCTTT. This codes for CASSTRVRGPLNTEAFF.

The chain couples TRBV4-1 to TRBJ1-3, with D perhaps matching TRBD1 (6 bases). The V gene lost 1 base and the J gene lost 5 bases, with 12 bases spanning the gap. The CDR3 spans 15 residues. Germline CDR1 and CDR2: MGHRA and YSYEKL. The chain's CDR3 is CASSQGPGTRNTIYF. CDR3 nucleotide sequence: TGCGCCAGCAGCCAAGGCCCTGGGACAAGAAACACCATATATTTT.

The CDR3 DNA is TGTGCCAGCAGTTTATCCTCTCTTTCAGATCAGCCCCAGCATTTT. It specifies CASSLSSLSDQPQHF. The chain employs TRBV27 and TRBJ1-5; D is undetermined. Between the trimmed V and J ends, which lost 0 bases and 5 bases, there was a span of 11 bases. CDR3 length: 15 residues. Per germline, CDR1 MNHEY and CDR2 SMNVEV (reference sequence).